These 21 T cell receptor beta chains were sequenced from one sample in a study of shared clonotypes between healthy human individuals (dated by TCRdb to 2018 to 2021). The protocol used for the library was the immunoSEQ multiplex PCR assay. In its TCRdb copy, this immuneACCESS table keeps in-frame sequences only and misses some clones. Where compared with another copy, unresolved V genes explain less than half of these, and the others have no known cause. In all, the sample holds millions of clones, and 85% to 95% of those were seen once. The ten largest clones capture 0.13% of the sample. Sequencing was carried out using naive CD4+ T cells sorted from blood. Read against the paper, the sample's cell subset or site label means: CD45RA+ positively selected. The receptors were gathered from a man younger than 35 in good health.

Points on this clone: This may come from a read error, since a much larger clone is one base off. Other DNA sequences within the sample encode an identical CDR3. This chain connects TRBV30 to TRBJ1-5, with D uncertain. CDR3 size: 13 residues. Germline-derived CDR1 and CDR2 are GTSNPN and SVGIG (reference sequence). The V end lost 1 base, the J end lost 0 bases, and 4 bases lay between the germline ends. This CDR3 reads CAWSGGSNQPQHF. The DNA of the CDR3 is TGTGCCTGGAGTGGTGGTAGCAATCAGCCCCAGCATTTT.

The CDR3 loop is CASRFGTGGGYGYTF. The CDR3 coding sequence is TGTGCCAGTAGGTTCGGGACAGGGGGCGGCTATGGCTACACCTTC. The chain couples TRBV19 to TRBJ1-2, with 12 nucleotides matching TRBD1. The germline V gene has CDR1 LNHDA and CDR2 SQIVND (reference sequence). The V segment lost 6 bases and the J segment 4 bases; nucleotides outside the gene matches: 6. This CDR3 contains 15 residues.

The chain recombines TRBV18 with TRBJ2-4; TRBD2 is a possible D gene (6 bases). Trimming removed 1 base at V and 0 bases at J, with 10 bases between. Germline CDR1 KGHSH, CDR2 LQKENI. CDR3 length: 16 residues. CDR3 protein: CASSPLAVLAKNIQYF. In DNA form, the CDR3 reads TGTGCCAGCTCACCACTAGCGGTACTAGCCAAAAACATTCAGTACTTC.

Points on this clone: This sample includes further DNA sequences coding for the same CDR3. This chain joins TRBV5-1 and TRBJ1-1; D gene uncertain. The CDR3 is 13 residues long. CDR1 and CDR2 (germline): SGHRS, YFSETQ. V lost 0 bases and J lost 3, with 6 bases in between. The CDR3 DNA sequence: TGCGCCAGCAGCTTGGCCGGGGACACTGAAGCTTTCTTT. It yields the protein CASSLAGDTEAFF.

The V gene is TRBV19, the J gene TRBJ2-7, with D perhaps TRBD2 (5 bases). Trimming removed 5 bases from V and 1 base from J, with 15 bases in between. This CDR3 is 15 amino acids long. Germline loops: CDR1 LNHDA, CDR2 SQIVND (reference sequence). The CDR3: CASSRGPVVSYEQYF. CDR3 bases: TGTGCCAGTAGTCGAGGGCCAGTAGTTTCCTACGAGCAGTACTTC. Based on the CDR3 plus reference TRBV19 and TRBJ2-7, the full variable domain is DGGITQSPKYLFRKEGQNVTLSCEQNLNHDAMYWYRQDPGQGLRLIYYSQIVNDFQKGDIAEGYSVSREKKESFPLTVTSAQKNPTAFYLCASSRGPVVSYEQYFGPGTRLTVT.

The chain has TRBV9 and TRBJ2-7, with 12 nucleotides matching TRBD2. The V gene's germline CDR1 is SGDLS and CDR2 YYNGEE. The junction had 8 bases not matched to a gene; V was cut back by 0 bases and J by 7 bases. The CDR3 totals 16 residues. The CDR3 coding sequence is TGTGCCAGCAGCGTAGAGCCTAAACTAGCGGGAGGTGAGCAGTACTTC. Amino acid sequence: CASSVEPKLAGGEQYF.

The rearrangement uses TRBV6-5 and TRBJ1-3; D remains unclear. Germline V CDR1 and CDR2: MNHEY, SVGAGI. The CDR3 spans 16 residues. V was clipped by 2 bases and J by 0 bases, with 11 bases between them. DNA for the CDR3: TGTGCCAGCAGTTACGCCCTCGAGAGCTCTGGAAACACCATATATTTT. Encoded protein: CASSYALESSGNTIYF.

Regarding this clone: This sample includes further DNA sequences coding for the same CDR3. The chain couples TRBV11-2 to TRBJ2-5; tentatively, D is TRBD2 (5 bases). The CDR3 has 14 amino acids. Germline CDR1 SGHAT, CDR2 FQNNGV. Trimming took 5 bases from V and 5 from J, leaving 15 bases between them. CDR3 amino acids: CASSPTGVGETQYF. Here the CDR3 DNA reads TGTGCCAGCAGCCCCACCGGGGTAGGGGAGACCCAGTACTTC.

This chain joins TRBV6-1 and TRBJ2-2, with 11 bases that match TRBD2. CDR1 is MNHNS, CDR2 SASEGT, per germline. The V and J ends lost 6 bases and 6 bases, in that order; junction bases with no gene match: 6. The CDR3 extends over 15 amino acids. The CDR3 nucleotides read TGTGCCAGCAGCGCAACTAGCGGGAGTTCCGGGGAGCTGTTTTTT. Its protein is CASSATSGSSGELFF.

This chain connects TRBV18 to TRBJ1-5, with 9 nucleotides matching TRBD1. V dropped 6 bases and J dropped 9; count of bases not matched to a gene: 6. The length of the CDR3 is 13 residues. CDR1 is KGHSH and CDR2 is LQKENI in the germline V gene. This chain's CDR3 is CASSPDRGRPQHF. CDR3 nucleotides: TGTGCCAGCTCCCCGGACAGGGGACGGCCCCAGCATTTT.

The rearrangement links TRBV19 to TRBJ1-2, with D perhaps matching TRBD1 (5 bases). The CDR3 is made up of 15 amino acids. Germline V lookup: CDR1 LNHDA, CDR2 SQIVND (reference sequence). With 11 bases removed from V and 1 base from J, the gap between germline ends came to 20 bases. The CDR3 loop is CASKDRAGGNYGYTF. The DNA of the CDR3 is TGTGCCTCTAAGGATCGGGCTGGGGGTAACTATGGCTACACCTTC.

Remarks on this clone: The same CDR3 also results from other DNA sequences found in this sample. The chain uses TRBV2 and TRBJ2-5; 11 bases match TRBD2. The CDR3 totals 14 residues. Per germline, CDR1 SNHLY and CDR2 FYNNEI. Germline trimming cut 6 bases from V and 3 bases from J; bases unmatched to any gene: 3. The chain's CDR3 is CASRGTSGKETQYF. DNA for the CDR3: TGTGCCAGCAGAGGGACTAGCGGAAAAGAGACCCAGTACTTC.

This clone was picked up one time. The rearrangement joins TRBV6-5 to TRBJ2-2; no clear D gene. CDR3 length: 14 amino acids. The germline CDR1 and CDR2 sequences are MNHEY and SVGAGI. Trimming removed 2 bases at V and 8 bases at J, with 12 bases between. CDR3 region: CASSYRFDGGELFF. The DNA for the CDR3 is TGTGCCAGCAGTTACCGGTTCGACGGGGGGGAGCTGTTTTTT.

The chain joins TRBV5-4 to TRBJ2-1, with TRBD1 matching over 9 bases. This CDR3 has 15 residues. V gave up 6 bases and J gave up 5 bases; unmatched junction bases: 9. Germline CDR1 and CDR2: SGHNT and YYREEE (reference sequence). CDR3 sequence: CASTWTGTGHNEQFF. The CDR3 DNA sequence: TGTGCCAGCACCTGGACCGGGACAGGGCACAATGAGCAGTTCTTC.

This CDR3 reads CASSSGTGGMNTEAFF. The CDR3 nucleotides are TGTGCCAGCAGTTCCGGGACAGGGGGCATGAACACTGAAGCTTTCTTT. The chain combines TRBV25-1 with TRBJ1-1; TRBD1 aligns across 12 bases. The junction had 4 bases not matched to a gene; V was cut back by 5 bases and J by 0 bases. This CDR3 contains 16 residues. In germline, CDR1 is MGHDK, CDR2 SYGVNS.

In its sample, this clone was seen once. The rearrangement uses TRBV6-6 and TRBJ2-1; TRBD2 matches at 14 bases. With 2 bases clipped from V and 9 bases from J, the junction kept 3 bases outside the gene matches. From germline, CDR1 is MNHNY and CDR2 SVGAGI (reference sequence). The CDR3 has 15 amino acids. CDR3 coding DNA: TGTGCCAGCAGTTACCAGGGACTAGCGGGAGTTGAGCAGTTCTTC. Its protein product is CASSYQGLAGVEQFF.

This chain links TRBV5-4 with TRBJ2-7, with a weak D call TRBD1 (6 bases). Germline V CDR1 and CDR2: SGHNT, YYREEE (reference sequence). V was trimmed by 1 base and J by 5 bases, leaving 10 bases between them. CDR3 length: 13 amino acids. The CDR3 sequence: CASSLYRDHEQYF. The CDR3 region has the DNA TGTGCCAGCAGCTTGTACAGGGACCACGAGCAGTACTTC.

The genes are TRBV29-1 and TRBJ2-5, with a tentative D call TRBD2 (7 bases). This CDR3 has 12 residues. V gave up 5 bases and J gave up 5 bases, with 12 bases separating them. CDR1 is SQVTM and CDR2 is ANQGSEA in the germline V gene. The CDR3: CSVSRGAETQYF. CDR3 in DNA: TGCAGCGTTTCCCGGGGGGCTGAGACCCAGTACTTC.

This clone was detected only once. The CDR3 DNA sequence: TGCGCCAGCACCCCGACAGATAAACCTGAAGCTTTCTTT. Translating it yields CASTPTDKPEAFF. The chain couples TRBV10-2 to TRBJ1-1, with TRBD1 as a possible D gene (5 bases). From germline, CDR1 is WSHSY and CDR2 SAAADI. V was clipped by 7 bases and J by 6 bases, with 15 bases between them. There are 13 residues in the CDR3.

The genes are TRBV19 and TRBJ2-7; D is perhaps TRBD2 (7 bases). V was trimmed by 1 base and J by 6 bases, leaving 10 bases between them. This CDR3 contains 13 residues. Germline V gene sequence: CDR1 LNHDA, CDR2 SQIVND (reference sequence). The CDR3 DNA reads TGTGCCAGTAGTATAGTTGCGGGGGCCGAGCAGTACTTC. It codes for CASSIVAGAEQYF.

The chain links TRBV7-8 to TRBJ1-2; D may be TRBD1 (5 bases). This CDR3 region has 13 residues. Germline-derived CDR1 and CDR2 are SGHVS and FQNEAQ. Deletions cut 5 bases from V and 4 bases from J, with 11 bases between. The CDR3 loop reads CASSARVIYGYTF. Written as DNA, the CDR3 is TGTGCCAGCAGCGCCAGGGTTATCTATGGCTACACCTTC.